Listed below are T cell receptor beta chains from one sample, sequenced in a study of blood T cell repertoires in COVID-19. Sequenced by immunoSEQ multiplex PCR; TCRdb stores in-frame clones only, minus some. Found here are 88,000 or so clones, about 85% of them singletons; the top ten hold 3.8%. The material sequenced was peripheral blood. The receptors shown here come from a man aged 55 to 70 with acute or convalescent COVID-19. CDR3s include the opening cysteine and the closing phenylalanine or tryptophan. The D gene is left open where the match is weak.

D	V	J	DNA	CDR3
TRBD2	TRBV4-3	TRBJ2-7	TGCGCCAGCAGCCAAGATCTTAGCGGGGGGGCCTACGAGCAGTACTTC	CASSQDLSGGAYEQYF
TRBD1	TRBV7-2	TRBJ1-4	TGTGCCAGCAGACGATACAGGGGGGAAAAACTGTTTTTT	CASRRYRGEKLFF
TRBD2	TRBV10-3	TRBJ2-3	TGTGCCATCAGTGAGAGGCTAGCGGGGCCCACAGATACGCAGTATTTT	CAISERLAGPTDTQYF
NA	TRBV11-2	TRBJ1-5	TGTGCCAGCAGCTTAAACACAGGGATCAATCAGCCCCAGCATTTT	CASSLNTGINQPQHF
TRBD1	TRBV7-2	TRBJ1-5	TGTGCCAGCAACAATGGACAGGGTAATCAGCCCCAGCATTTT	CASNNGQGNQPQHF
TRBD2	TRBV30	TRBJ2-3	TGTGCCTGGAGTGTAGGGCGGGGGAACACAGATACGCAGTATTTT	CAWSVGRGNTDTQYF
NA	TRBV5-1	TRBJ2-7	TGCGCCAGCAGCCGGGAGAGGAGCTCCTACGAGCAGTACTTC	CASSRERSSYEQYF
NA	TRBV5-1	TRBJ1-2	TGCGCCAGCAGCTTGGCCCCAGGTGGAAACTATGGCTACACCTTC	CASSLAPGGNYGYTF
NA	TRBV6-5	TRBJ1-6	TGTGCCAGCAGAAGAGGGTCAGATTCACCCCTCCACTTT	CASRRGSDSPLHF
TRBD2	TRBV3-1/TRBV3-2	TRBJ2-7	TGTGCCAGCAGCCGGGCGGGGGGGCCCAAATCCGAGCAGTACTTC	CASSRAGGPKSEQYF
NA	TRBV3-1/TRBV3-2	TRBJ1-5	TGTGCCAGCAGCCAGGCTCAAAGCAATCAGCCCCAGCATTTT	CASSQAQSNQPQHF
TRBD1	TRBV6-1	TRBJ1-4	TGTGCCAGCAGTGAAGACAGGGGAGGCGAAAAACTGTTTTTT	CASSEDRGGEKLFF
NA	TRBV21-1	TRBJ1-6	TGTGCCAGCAGGGACAGGGGACAACTGAGCTCCTATAATTCACCCCTCCACTTT	CASRDRGQLSSYNSPLHF
NA	TRBV3-1/TRBV3-2	TRBJ1-3	TGTGCCAGCACCAGGACAACTGGAAACACCATATATTTT	CASTRTTGNTIYF
TRBD1	TRBV5-1	TRBJ2-5	TGCGCCAGCAGCTTGCCCAACAGGGGGCGGGAGACCCAGTACTTC	CASSLPNRGRETQYF
NA	TRBV6-2/TRBV6-3	TRBJ1-5	TGTGCCAGCAGCCTCCGAGGGCCCAATCAGCCCCAGCATTTT	CASSLRGPNQPQHF
NA	TRBV11-2	TRBJ1-4	TGTGCCAGCAGCCTTAGCTGGGGGGGGATTGAAAAACTGTTTTTT	CASSLSWGGIEKLFF
TRBD1	TRBV7-2	TRBJ1-1	TGTGCCAGCAGCTTAGAGGGGGCGCATTCTGAAGCTTTCTTT	CASSLEGAHSEAFF
TRBD1	TRBV7-9	TRBJ1-2	TGTGCCAGCAGCTTCGGGACAGGGAGAGGCTACACCTTC	CASSFGTGRGYTF
TRBD1	TRBV7-2	TRBJ2-5	TGTGCCAGCAGCGCCCGGACAGGGGCGGAGACCCAGTACTTC	CASSARTGAETQYF
TRBD2	TRBV5-5	TRBJ2-1	TGTGCCAGCAGCGTCCTTAGCGGGGGGGCCTCCTACAATGAGCAGTTCTTC	CASSVLSGGASYNEQFF
NA	TRBV2	TRBJ2-7	TGTGCCAGCAGTACCGACAGCTACGAGCAGTACTTC	CASSTDSYEQYF
NA	TRBV5-1	TRBJ1-3	TGCGCCAGCAGCTTGGAGTCAGGCTACGGAAACACCATATATTTT	CASSLESGYGNTIYF
TRBD1	TRBV18	TRBJ2-7	TGTGCCAGCTCACCACGCGAACAGGGGGCTACGTACTTC	CASSPREQGATYF
TRBD2	TRBV7-2	TRBJ2-1	TGTGCCAGCAGCACCCAAGCGGGGGGGGACTACAATGAGCAGTTCTTC	CASSTQAGGDYNEQFF
TRBD1	TRBV7-2	TRBJ1-4	TGTGCCAGCAGCTTAGGGCCCCTGGGACAGAGGCGAGAAAAACTGTTTTTT	CASSLGPLGQRREKLFF
TRBD1	TRBV2	TRBJ2-7	TGTGCCAGCAATCTGATGGACAGGGAGACTGTCGAGCAGTACTTC	CASNLMDRETVEQYF